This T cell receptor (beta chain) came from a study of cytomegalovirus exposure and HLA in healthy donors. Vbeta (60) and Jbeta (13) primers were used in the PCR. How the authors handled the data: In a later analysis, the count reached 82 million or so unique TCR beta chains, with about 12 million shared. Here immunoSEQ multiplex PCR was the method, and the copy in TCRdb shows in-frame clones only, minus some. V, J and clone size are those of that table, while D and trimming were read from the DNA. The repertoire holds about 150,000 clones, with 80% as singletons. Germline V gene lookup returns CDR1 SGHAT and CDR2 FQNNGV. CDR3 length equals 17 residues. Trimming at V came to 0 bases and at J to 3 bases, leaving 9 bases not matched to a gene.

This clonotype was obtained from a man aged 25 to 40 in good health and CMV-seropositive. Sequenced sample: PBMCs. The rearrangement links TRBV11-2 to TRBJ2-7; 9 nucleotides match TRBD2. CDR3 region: CASSLEARSGRLYEQYF. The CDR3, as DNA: TGTGCCAGCAGCTTAGAAGCGCGTAGCGGGAGACTCTACGAGCAGTACTTC.